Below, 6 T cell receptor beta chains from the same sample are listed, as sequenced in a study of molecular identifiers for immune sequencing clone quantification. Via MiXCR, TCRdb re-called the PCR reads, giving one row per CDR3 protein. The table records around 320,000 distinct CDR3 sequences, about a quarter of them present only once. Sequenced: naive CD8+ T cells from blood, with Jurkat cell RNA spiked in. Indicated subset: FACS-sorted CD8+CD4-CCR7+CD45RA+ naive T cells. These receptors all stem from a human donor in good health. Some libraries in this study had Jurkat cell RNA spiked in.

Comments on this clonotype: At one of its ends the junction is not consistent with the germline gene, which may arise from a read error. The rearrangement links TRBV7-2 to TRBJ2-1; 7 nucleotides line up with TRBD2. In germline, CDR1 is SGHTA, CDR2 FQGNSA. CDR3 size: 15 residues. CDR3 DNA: TGTGCCAACAGCTTATGGGGGGGGACCTACAATGAGCAGTTCTTC. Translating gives CANSLWGGTYNEQFF.

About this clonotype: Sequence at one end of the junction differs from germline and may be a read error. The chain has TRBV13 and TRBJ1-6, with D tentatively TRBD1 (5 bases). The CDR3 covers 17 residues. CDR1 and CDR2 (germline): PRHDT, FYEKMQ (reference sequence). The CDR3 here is CDSSLGRDGSYNSPLHF. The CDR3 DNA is TGTGACAGCAGCTTAGGCCGGGACGGCTCCTATAATTCACCCCTCCACTTT.

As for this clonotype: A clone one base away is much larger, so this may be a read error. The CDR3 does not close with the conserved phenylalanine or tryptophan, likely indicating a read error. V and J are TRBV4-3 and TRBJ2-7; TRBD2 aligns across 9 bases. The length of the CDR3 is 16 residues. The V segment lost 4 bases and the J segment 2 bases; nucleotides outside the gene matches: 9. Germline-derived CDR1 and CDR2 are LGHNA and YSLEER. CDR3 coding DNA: TGCGCCAGCAGCCCTGGCGTAGCTAGCGGGACCTACGAGCAGTACATC. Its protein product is CASSPGVASGTYEQYI.

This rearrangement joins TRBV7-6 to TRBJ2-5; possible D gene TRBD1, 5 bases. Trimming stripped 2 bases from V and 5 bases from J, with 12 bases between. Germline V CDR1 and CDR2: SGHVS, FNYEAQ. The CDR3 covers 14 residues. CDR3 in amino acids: CASSLNWGRETQYF. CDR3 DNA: TGTGCCAGCAGCTTAAACTGGGGCCGGGAGACCCAGTACTTC.

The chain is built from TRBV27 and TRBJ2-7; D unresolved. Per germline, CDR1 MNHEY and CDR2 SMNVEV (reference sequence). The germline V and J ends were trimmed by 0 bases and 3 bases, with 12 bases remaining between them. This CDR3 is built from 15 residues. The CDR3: CASSLSVQTYYEQYF. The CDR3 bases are TGTGCCAGCAGTTTATCGGTCCAGACCTACTACGAGCAGTACTTC.

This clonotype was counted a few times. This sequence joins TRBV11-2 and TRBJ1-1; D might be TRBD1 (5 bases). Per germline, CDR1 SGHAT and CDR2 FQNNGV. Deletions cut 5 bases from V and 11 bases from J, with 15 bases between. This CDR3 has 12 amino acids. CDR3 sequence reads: CASSTPVQVAFF. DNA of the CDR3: TGTGCCAGCAGCACACCTGTACAGGTGGCTTTCTTT. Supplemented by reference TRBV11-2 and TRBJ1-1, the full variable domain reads EAGVAQSPRYKIIEKRQSVAFWCNPISGHATLYWYQQILGQGPKLLIQFQNNGVVDDSQLPKDRFSAERLKGVDSTLKIQPAKLEDSAVYLCASSTPVQVAFFGQGTRLTVV.